A selection of T cell receptor beta chains follows, all from one sample in a study of cytomegalovirus exposure and HLA in healthy donors. Generated by immunoSEQ multiplex PCR, the TCRdb table keeps only in-frame clones and is missing some. This table holds about 92,000 clones, roughly 73% found once. Sequencing used PBMCs. The receptors were gathered from a man between 45 and 60 years old in good health and CMV-seropositive. Both conserved end residues are part of each CDR3.

j_gene	v_gene	len	CDR3aa
TRBJ1-2	TRBV28	13	CASSLRQGDGYTF
TRBJ1-6	TRBV30	16	CAGNSGGGRYNSPLHF
TRBJ2-7	TRBV28	13	CASTTPGQYEQYF
TRBJ1-3	TRBV13	15	CASSTQDFGGNTIYF
TRBJ2-5	TRBV5-6	17	CASSLAGGLGPQETQYF
TRBJ2-5	TRBV30	12	CAWGQGAETQYF
TRBJ2-2	TRBV9	15	CASSVGGLYTGELFF
TRBJ1-4	TRBV7-2	11	CASSQSGGLFF
TRBJ2-7	TRBV7-2	11	CASSSAYEQYF
TRBJ2-1	TRBV7-6	15	CASSWTGGADNEQFF
TRBJ1-1	TRBV9	15	CASSPGWGGNTEAFF
TRBJ2-5	TRBV6-5	12	CASSLKGETQYF
TRBJ2-3	TRBV30	15	CAWSIGGPSTDTQYF
TRBJ2-3	TRBV18	15	CASSSTSGGTDTQYF
TRBJ1-1	TRBV5-6	13	CASSGRGRTEAFF
TRBJ1-6	TRBV19	16	CASSAFTTGKNSPLHF
TRBJ2-1	TRBV30	14	CAWVTSGTYNEQFF
TRBJ1-1	TRBV18	14	CASSPLDGGTEAFF
TRBJ2-3	TRBV18	17	CASSPRGLAGGTDTQYF
TRBJ2-7	TRBV16	11	CASWPGSEQYF
TRBJ2-7	TRBV5-8	15	CASSWGFAGSYEQYF
TRBJ1-3	TRBV7-9	15	CASSLGAPSGNTIYF
TRBJ2-3	TRBV6-5	16	CASSYSASGVDRTQYF